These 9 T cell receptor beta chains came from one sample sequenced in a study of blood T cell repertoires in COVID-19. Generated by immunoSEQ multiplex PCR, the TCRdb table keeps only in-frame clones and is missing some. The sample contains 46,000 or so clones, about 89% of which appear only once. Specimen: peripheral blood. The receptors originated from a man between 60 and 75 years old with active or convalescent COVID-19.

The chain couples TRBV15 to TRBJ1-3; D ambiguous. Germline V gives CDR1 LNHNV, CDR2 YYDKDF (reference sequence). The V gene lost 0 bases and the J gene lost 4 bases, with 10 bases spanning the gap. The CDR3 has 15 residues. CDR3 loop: CATSRDQFRGNTIYF. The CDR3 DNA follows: TGTGCCACCAGCAGAGATCAATTCAGAGGAAACACCATATATTTT.

CDR3 nucleotides: TGCGCCAGCAGCCAAGAGTCCGGGTTACAAGAGACCCAGTACTTC. Translation gives CASSQESGLQETQYF. The chain joins TRBV4-1 to TRBJ2-5; D gene ambiguous. CDR1 MGHRA and CDR2 YSYEKL come from the germline V gene. Trimming cost V 0 bases and J 2 bases, with 10 bases left between them. The CDR3 is 15 residues long.

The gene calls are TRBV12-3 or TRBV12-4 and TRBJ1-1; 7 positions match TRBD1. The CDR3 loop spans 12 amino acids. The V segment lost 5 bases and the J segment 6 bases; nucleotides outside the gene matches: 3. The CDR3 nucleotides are TGTGCCAGCAGTCGACAGGGAGCTGAAGCTTTCTTT. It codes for CASSRQGAEAFF.

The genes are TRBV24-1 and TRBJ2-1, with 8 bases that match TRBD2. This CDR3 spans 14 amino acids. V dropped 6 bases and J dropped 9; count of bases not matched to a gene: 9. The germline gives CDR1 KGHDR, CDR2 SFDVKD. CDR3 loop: CATSPLGGASEQFF. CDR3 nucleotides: TGTGCCACCAGTCCCCTCGGGGGGGCCAGTGAGCAGTTCTTC.

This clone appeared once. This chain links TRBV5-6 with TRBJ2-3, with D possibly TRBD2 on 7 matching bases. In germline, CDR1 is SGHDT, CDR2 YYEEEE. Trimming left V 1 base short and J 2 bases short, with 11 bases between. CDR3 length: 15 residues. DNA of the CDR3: TGTGCCAGCAGCTTGCTGCGGGGGCCCACAGATACGCAGTATTTT. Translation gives CASSLLRGPTDTQYF.

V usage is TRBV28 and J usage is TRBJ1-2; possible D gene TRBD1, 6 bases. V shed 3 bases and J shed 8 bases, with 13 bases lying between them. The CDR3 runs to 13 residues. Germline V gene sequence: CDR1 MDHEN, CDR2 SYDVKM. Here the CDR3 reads CASSFGGAAGYTF. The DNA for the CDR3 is TGTGCCAGCAGTTTTGGGGGGGCGGCGGGCTACACCTTC.

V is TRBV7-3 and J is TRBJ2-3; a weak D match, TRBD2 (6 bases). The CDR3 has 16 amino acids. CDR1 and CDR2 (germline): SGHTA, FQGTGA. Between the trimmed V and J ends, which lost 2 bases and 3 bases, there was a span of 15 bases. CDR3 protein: CASSLDGTGGTDTQYF. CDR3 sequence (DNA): TGTGCCAGCAGCTTAGACGGAACCGGGGGAACAGATACGCAGTATTTT.

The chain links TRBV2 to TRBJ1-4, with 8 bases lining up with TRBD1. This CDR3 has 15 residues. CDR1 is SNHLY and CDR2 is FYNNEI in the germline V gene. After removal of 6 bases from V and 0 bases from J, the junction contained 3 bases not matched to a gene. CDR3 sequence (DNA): TGTGCCAGCAGGACAGGGGACGCAACTAATGAAAAACTGTTTTTT. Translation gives CASRTGDATNEKLFF.

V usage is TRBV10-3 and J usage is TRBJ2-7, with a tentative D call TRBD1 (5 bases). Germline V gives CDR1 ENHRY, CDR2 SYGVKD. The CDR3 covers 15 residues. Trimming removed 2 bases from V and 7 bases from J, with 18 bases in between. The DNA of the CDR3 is TGTGCCATCAGTGAGAGGGGCCGAGAAATGGGAGAGCAGTACTTC. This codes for CAISERGREMGEQYF.